The clone carrying this T cell receptor beta chain was recorded once. CDR3 size: 15 residues. With 4 bases removed from V and 2 bases from J, the gap between germline ends came to 14 bases. Germline V gene sequence: CDR1 LGHDT, CDR2 YNNKEL (reference sequence). The source of the sample is a study of blood T cell repertoires in COVID-19. As for the study in general: Sites across the United States, Italy and Spain contributed samples from acute and convalescent COVID-19. The analysed material was cDNA or gDNA that came from T cells, B-cell-depleted T cells, or PBMCs.

Methods used by the authors: Using reference gene primer amplification, nucleated cell counts were estimated. The repertoire was sequenced with immunoSEQ multiplex PCR; TCRdb's copy has only in-frame clones and lacks some. V and J calls and clone size follow that table, whereas D and trimming were derived from the DNA. Seen here are 110,000 to 150,000 clones, around 90% observed once, and the top ten hold 1.5% to 2%. This sequence joins TRBV3-1 (or the pseudogene TRBV3-2) and TRBJ2-5, with D possibly matching TRBD2 (7 bases). The sample taken for sequencing was peripheral blood. The sequence was collected from a woman aged 50 to 65 with acute or convalescent COVID-19. The CDR3 DNA sequence: TGTGCCAGCAGCCTTCTAGGGGGGGGACAAGAGACCCAGTACTTC. It yields the protein CASSLLGGGQETQYF.